Presented here are 9 T cell receptor beta chains from one specimen sequenced in a study of regulatory T cells in long-lasting Graves disease. Construction of the TCR beta libraries employed iRepertoire HTBI primers in conjunction with Arm-PCR of CDR3 regions. Each CDR3 protein is one row after TCRdb ran MiXCR on the multiplex PCR reads. Of some 440,000 distinct CDR3 sequences listed, around 21% are singletons. Time point defined: persistent/refractory GD, antithyroid drugs over 5 years with positive TRAb. Extracted RNA from PBMCs served as the source of the TCR library. The input for sequencing was peripheral blood mononuclear cells (PBMCs), taken when the disease was refractory, from a patient treated with antithyroid drugs. Receptors were obtained from a female donor with Graves disease.

The rearrangement uses TRBV6-5 and TRBJ1-2; the D gene is possibly TRBD1 (6 bases). CDR3 length: 14 amino acids. Trimming removed 0 bases at V and 5 bases at J, with 10 bases between. Per germline, CDR1 MNHEY and CDR2 SVGAGI. This CDR3 is CASSYSTDRYGYTF. CDR3 bases: TGTGCCAGCAGTTACTCGACGGACAGATATGGCTACACCTTC.

This clonotype has ten or more counts. The V gene is TRBV11-2, the J gene TRBJ2-7, with D tentatively TRBD1 (7 bases). Germline V lookup: CDR1 SGHAT, CDR2 FQNNGV. CDR3 length equals 13 residues. The germline V and J ends were trimmed by 3 bases and 6 bases, with 12 bases remaining between them. The CDR3 DNA sequence: TGTGCCAGCAGCTTCCGACAGGGAGGCGAGCAGTACTTC. Amino acid sequence: CASSFRQGGEQYF. The whole variable domain, filled in from reference TRBV11-2 and TRBJ2-7, reads EAGVAQSPRYKIIEKRQSVAFWCNPISGHATLYWYQQILGQGPKLLIQFQNNGVVDDSQLPKDRFSAERLKGVDSTLKIQPAKLEDSAVYLCASSFRQGGEQYFGPGTRLTVT.

The chain combines TRBV28 with TRBJ2-1; 7 nucleotides agree with TRBD2. CDR3 length equals 13 residues. The V gene's germline CDR1 is MDHEN and CDR2 SYDVKM. The trim removed 7 bases at V and 10 bases at J, leaving 10 bases unmatched. CDR3 loop: CASKTSVAQEQFF. Written as DNA, the CDR3 is TGTGCCAGCAAAACTAGCGTGGCACAAGAGCAGTTCTTC.

The chain is built from TRBV7-9 and TRBJ1-5; D unresolved. Germline values: CDR1 SEHNR, CDR2 FQNEAQ (reference sequence). Trimming took 4 bases from V and 0 from J, leaving 13 bases between them. The CDR3 has 16 amino acids. The CDR3 loop reads CASSSMPLGSNQPQHF. CDR3 sequence (DNA): TGTGCCAGCAGCTCAATGCCTCTGGGTAGCAATCAGCCCCAGCATTTT.

The chain uses TRBV20-1 and TRBJ2-1; tentative D call: TRBD2 (5 bases). Germline CDR1 is DFQATT and CDR2 is SNEGSKA (reference sequence). Trimming removed 0 bases at V and 9 bases at J, with 15 bases between. The length of the CDR3 is 14 residues. CDR3 in amino acids: CSARDPLDVREQFF. CDR3 in DNA: TGCAGTGCTAGAGATCCACTAGACGTGCGTGAGCAGTTCTTC.

This clonotype occurred many times. The chain uses TRBV12-3 or TRBV12-4 and TRBJ2-7; D uncertain. The V end was cut by 3 bases, the J end by 0 bases, with 12 bases between. CDR3 length: 15 amino acids. The CDR3 protein is CASSFGRRSSYEQYF. Here the CDR3 DNA reads TGTGCCAGCAGTTTCGGGCGGAGAAGCTCCTACGAGCAGTACTTC.

This clonotype was counted a few times. The gene calls are TRBV29-1 and TRBJ1-2; weak D call: TRBD1 (5 bases). This CDR3 is 12 amino acids long. Germline V gene sequence: CDR1 SQVTM, CDR2 ANQGSEA. V lost 4 bases, J lost 6 bases, and 12 bases lay in between. CDR3 sequence: CSVGDSEDGYTF. CDR3 nucleotides: TGCAGCGTTGGGGACTCTGAAGATGGCTACACCTTC.

Of note for this clonotype: A read error may explain this, as a much larger clone is one base away. This rearrangement joins TRBV7-8 to TRBJ2-5, with D perhaps matching TRBD2 (6 bases). Trimming took 7 bases from V and 0 from J, leaving 6 bases between them. This CDR3 spans 12 amino acids. Germline V gene lookup returns CDR1 SGHVS and CDR2 FQNEAQ. CDR3 in amino acids: CASKRDQETQYF. The CDR3 DNA reads TGTGCCAGCAAGCGGGACCAAGAGACCCAGTACTTC.

In its sample, this clonotype was seen many times. The chain employs TRBV2 and TRBJ2-4; 7 nucleotides line up with TRBD2. V lost 6 bases to trimming and J lost 0 bases; unmatched junction nucleotides: 20. The CDR3 is made up of 20 amino acids. Germline V CDR1 and CDR2: SNHLY, FYNNEI. CDR3 bases: TGTGCCAGCAGACCGCGGAGGGTGGCGGGAGACTTCTTAGCCAAAAACATTCAGTACTTC. It codes for CASRPRRVAGDFLAKNIQYF.